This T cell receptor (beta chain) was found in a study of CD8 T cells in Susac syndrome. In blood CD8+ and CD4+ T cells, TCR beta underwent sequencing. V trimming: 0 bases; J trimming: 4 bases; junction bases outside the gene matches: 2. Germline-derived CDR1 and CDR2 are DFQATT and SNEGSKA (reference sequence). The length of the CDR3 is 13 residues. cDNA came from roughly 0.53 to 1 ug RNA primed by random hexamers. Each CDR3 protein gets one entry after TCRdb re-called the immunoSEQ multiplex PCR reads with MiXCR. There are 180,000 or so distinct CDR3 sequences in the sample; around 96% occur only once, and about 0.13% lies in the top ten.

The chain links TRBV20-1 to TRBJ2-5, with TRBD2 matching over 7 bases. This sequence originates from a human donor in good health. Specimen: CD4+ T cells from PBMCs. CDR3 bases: TGCAGTGCTAGAGACGCGGGGGTAGAGACCCAGTACTTC. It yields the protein CSARDAGVETQYF.